This T cell receptor (beta chain) was documented in a study of blood T cell repertoires in COVID-19. Study at large: Samples of COVID-19 (acute and convalescent) were obtained from the United States, Italy and Spain. Sample material is recorded as cDNA or gDNA derived from T cells, B-cell-depleted T cells, or PBMCs.

V dropped 3 bases and J dropped 4; count of bases not matched to a gene: 5. The CDR3 consists of 15 residues. The V gene's germline CDR1 is MGHDK and CDR2 SYGVNS. Original processing methods: Nucleated cell counts were estimated from reference gene primer amplification. TCRdb keeps only in-frame clones here, not all; method: immunoSEQ multiplex PCR. That table supplies the V and J calls and clone size; D and trimming were determined from the DNA. Among some 260,000 clones listed, 88% were seen once. V is TRBV25-1 and J is TRBJ1-4; TRBD1 aligns across 7 bases. The sequenced material came from peripheral blood. This receptor was identified in a woman aged 40 to 50 who had recovered from COVID-19. The CDR3 nucleotides read TGTGCCAGCAGTGACCGGGACAGCTTTAATGAAAAACTGTTTTTT. Protein sequence: CASSDRDSFNEKLFF.